The following is a T cell receptor (beta chain) sequence with its context. Its antigen remains unidentified. The data were produced by immunoSEQ multiplex PCR, yet TCRdb's version contains in-frame clones alone and is incomplete. Of approximately 6,700 clones listed, around 67% are singletons. This specimen comes from a study of CD4+ T cells in melanoma. The study, taken as a whole, reports: A reported correlation linked neoantigen-specific CD4+ T cells to CD8+, macrophage and B cell function. Reportedly, melanoma neoantigen-specific CD4+ T cells showed varied differentiation states.

Germline CDR1 is SQVTM and CDR2 is ANQGSEA. V trimming: 6 bases; J trimming: 6 bases; junction bases outside the gene matches: 4. The CDR3 sequence is 12 residues long. The V and J genes are TRBV29-1 and TRBJ2-2; 7 positions agree with TRBD2. Source material: cells from a culture (not recorded whether cultured in vitro). The TCR sequence derives from a human donor with melanoma. The CDR3 loop reads CSVERGAGELFF. Written as DNA, the CDR3 is TGCAGCGTAGAACGGGGGGCCGGGGAGCTGTTTTTT.